Following are 11 T cell receptor beta chains from one sample sequenced in a study of OX40 agonist ivuxolimab in advanced cancers. Sequencing was performed with immunoSEQ multiplex PCR; in TCRdb, only in-frame clones are kept and a portion is missing. The sample has 75,000 to 90,000 clones; roughly 92% are singletons. This material consisted of CD4+ or CD8+ T cells sorted from blood, taken in a trial of the OX40 agonist ivuxolimab. These receptors were collected from an adult with an advanced solid tumor such as melanoma, head and neck, liver or kidney cancer.

The chain employs TRBV30 and TRBJ2-3, with 8 nucleotides matching TRBD2. CDR3 size: 19 residues. Germline CDR1 and CDR2: GTSNPN and SVGIG (reference sequence). Unmatched junction bases numbered 25, after V lost 5 bases and J lost 6 bases. The CDR3 loop is CAWGPGGEALSIARDTQYF. The CDR3 bases are TGTGCCTGGGGGCCGGGGGGGGAAGCCCTCTCAATCGCTAGGGATACGCAGTATTTT. Complete variable domain (other parts from reference TRBV30 and TRBJ2-3): SQTIHQWPATLVQPVGSPLSLECTVEGTSNPNLYWYRQAAGRGLQLLFYSVGIGQISSEVPQNLSASRPQDRQFILSSKKLLLSDSGFYLCAWGPGGEALSIARDTQYFGPGTRLTVL.

CDR3 loop: CASSRWGVLTEGNTIYF. DNA for the CDR3: TGCGCCAGCAGTCGGTGGGGGGTGCTGACCGAAGGAAACACCATATATTTT. V is TRBV10-2 and J is TRBJ1-3; the D gene is possibly TRBD1 (5 bases). Germline values: CDR1 WSHSY, CDR2 SAAADI. Trimming removed 5 bases at V and 4 bases at J, with 21 bases between. The CDR3 totals 17 residues.

The V call is TRBV18, the J call TRBJ2-3; D possibly corresponds to TRBD1 (6 bases). In germline, CDR1 is KGHSH, CDR2 LQKENI. V lost 6 bases to trimming and J lost 0 bases, with 13 bases between them. This CDR3 is built from 15 residues. CDR3 in amino acids: CASSRDRSSTDTQYF. CDR3 coding DNA: TGTGCCAGCTCGCGTGACAGGTCCAGCACAGATACGCAGTATTTT.

This clone was found a few times. The chain combines TRBV19 with TRBJ1-1; maybe TRBD1 (5 bases). The CDR3 is 15 amino acids. The V end was cut by 6 bases, the J end by 1 base, with 15 bases between. Germline V gene data show CDR1 as LNHDA and CDR2 as SQIVND (reference sequence). The CDR3 bases are TGTGCCAGTAGCCCGACTCCTAGGGGGAACACTGAAGCTTTCTTT. It translates to CASSPTPRGNTEAFF.

This chain connects TRBV7-9 to TRBJ2-7; D possibly corresponds to TRBD1 (5 bases). The CDR3 has 15 residues. CDR1 is SEHNR and CDR2 is FQNEAQ in the germline V gene (reference sequence). Trimming left V 0 bases short and J 3 bases short, with 12 bases between. The CDR3 spells CASSLADNGFYEQYF. For the CDR3, the DNA is TGTGCCAGCAGCTTAGCGGACAATGGATTCTACGAGCAGTACTTC. The whole variable domain, filled in from reference TRBV7-9 and TRBJ2-7, reads DTGVSQNPRHKITKRGQNVTFRCDPISEHNRLYWYRQTLGQGPEFLTYFQNEAQLEKSRLLSDRFSAERPKGSFSTLEIQRTEQGDSAMYLCASSLADNGFYEQYFGPGTRLTVT.

The chain recombines TRBV28 with TRBJ1-2; TRBD1 aligns across 7 bases. Per the germline V gene, CDR1 is MDHEN and CDR2 is SYDVKM. There are 12 residues in the CDR3. Trimming removed 8 bases from V and 2 bases from J; junction bases left unmatched: 2. The CDR3 sequence is CASGRGNYGYTF. The CDR3 nucleotides are TGTGCCAGCGGCAGGGGGAACTATGGCTACACCTTC.

Points on this clone: The germline gene is not matched at one end of the junction; a read error may be the cause. The V gene is TRBV5-1, the J gene TRBJ2-2; D gene uncertain. The CDR3 consists of 15 residues. CDR1 and CDR2 (germline): SGHRS, YFSETQ. CDR3 nucleotides: TGTGCCAGCAGCCAGACGATACGGTTCACCGGGGAGCTGTTTTTT. It yields the protein CASSQTIRFTGELFF.

The V call is TRBV7-2, the J call TRBJ1-6; a weak D match, TRBD1 (5 bases). The CDR3 runs to 15 residues. From germline, CDR1 is SGHTA and CDR2 FQGNSA. V gave up 2 bases and J gave up 7 bases, with 12 bases separating them. The CDR3 loop reads CASSLRWKGNSPLHF. CDR3 coding DNA: TGTGCCAGCAGCTTAAGATGGAAGGGGAATTCACCCCTCCACTTT.

This clone has just one count. J is TRBJ2-3 and V is TRBV2; 7 nucleotides agree with TRBD2. Germline V gene lookup returns CDR1 SNHLY and CDR2 FYNNEI. The CDR3 runs 15 residues. V shed 3 bases, J shed 4 bases, and the junction held 7 bases outside the gene matches. The CDR3 reads CASSDVGGEADTQYF. The DNA for the CDR3 is TGTGCCAGCAGTGACGTGGGGGGGGAGGCAGATACGCAGTATTTT.

The chain uses TRBV6-5 and TRBJ2-6; tentatively, D is TRBD1 (6 bases). The germline V and J ends were trimmed by 4 bases and 7 bases, with 8 bases remaining between them. The CDR3 totals 13 residues. Germline V lookup: CDR1 MNHEY, CDR2 SVGAGI. Here the CDR3 DNA reads TGTGCCAGCAGTTCACAGGGCGCCAACGTCCTGACTTTC. Translation gives CASSSQGANVLTF.

The J gene is TRBJ2-5, the V gene TRBV28, with 8 bases matching TRBD1. Per the germline V gene, CDR1 is MDHEN and CDR2 is SYDVKM. The CDR3 loop spans 14 amino acids. The V gene end was trimmed by 5 bases and the J gene end by 5 bases; junction bases not matched to a gene: 7. CDR3 nucleotide sequence: TGTGCCAGCAGTGCCCGGACAGGGACCGAGACCCAGTACTTC. Protein: CASSARTGTETQYF.